The 29 T cell receptor beta chains listed next were all sequenced from one sample in a study of shared clonotypes between healthy human individuals. TCRdb keeps only in-frame clones here, not all; method: immunoSEQ multiplex PCR. This sample carries some 900,000 clones, about three quarters of them seen once, and the ten largest clones take around 1.5%. The sequenced sample was memory CD4+ T cells sorted from blood. Subset specified: CD45RA-negative fraction. The receptors originated from a man aged 18 to 30 in good health.

The chain recombines TRBV4-1 with TRBJ1-1; D gene ambiguous. Trimming took off 2 bases at V and 0 bases at J, with 7 bases between the two ends. Looked up from germline, CDR1 is MGHRA and CDR2 is YSYEKL. The CDR3 covers 14 residues. The CDR3 spells CASSQRDMNTEAFF. CDR3 nucleotides: TGCGCCAGCAGCCAAAGGGATATGAACACTGAAGCTTTCTTT.

This clone has ten or more counts. The chain joins TRBV6-5 to TRBJ1-4; D uncertain. The CDR3 length is 14 residues. With 2 bases removed from V and 3 bases from J, the gap between germline ends came to 7 bases. Germline lookup yields CDR1 MNHEY and CDR2 SVGAGI. As DNA, the CDR3 is TGTGCCAGCAGTTACACCAGAGCTAATGAAAAACTGTTTTTT. As protein: CASSYTRANEKLFF.

On this clone: Other DNA variants within this sample encode the same CDR3. V and J are TRBV20-1 and TRBJ1-4; D not certain. The length of the CDR3 is 11 residues. The germline V and J ends were trimmed by 4 bases and 8 bases, with 8 bases remaining between them. Germline CDR1 DFQATT, CDR2 SNEGSKA (reference sequence). The chain's CDR3 is CSATRGEKLFF. For the CDR3, the DNA is TGCAGTGCTACCCGCGGGGAAAAACTGTTTTTT.

The chain recombines TRBV7-2 with TRBJ2-7; 9 nucleotides match TRBD1. J was trimmed by 2 bases and V by 3 bases; bases with no gene match: 2. Germline CDR1 and CDR2: SGHTA and FQGNSA. The CDR3 extends over 14 amino acids. The CDR3 DNA follows: TGTGCCAGCAGCTTGACAGGGGGAACCTACGAGCAGTACTTC. Residues: CASSLTGGTYEQYF. Together with reference TRBV7-2 and TRBJ2-7, the CDR3 gives the full variable domain: GAGVSQSPSNKVTEKGKDVELRCDPISGHTALYWYRQSLGQGLEFLIYFQGNSAPDKSGLPSDRFSAERTGGSVSTLTIQRTQQEDSAVYLCASSLTGGTYEQYFGPGTRLTVT.

The chain joins TRBV5-1 to TRBJ2-5; TRBD1 agrees at 9 bases. The V gene end was trimmed by 4 bases and the J gene end by 5 bases; junction bases not matched to a gene: 6. The CDR3 consists of 14 residues. Germline loops: CDR1 SGHRS, CDR2 YFSETQ. The CDR3: CASSRNRGLETQYF. The CDR3 region has the DNA TGCGCCAGCAGCAGGAACAGGGGGCTTGAGACCCAGTACTTC.

V is TRBV27 and J is TRBJ1-3; TRBD1 might be the D (6 bases). Looked up from germline, CDR1 is MNHEY and CDR2 is SMNVEV (reference sequence). Trimming stripped 0 bases from V and 0 bases from J, with 15 bases between. The CDR3 loop spans 18 amino acids. CDR3 sequence: CASSLSGIRGGSGNTIYF. Written as DNA, the CDR3 is TGTGCCAGCAGTTTATCAGGGATCAGGGGTGGCTCTGGAAACACCATATATTTT.

This clone was picked up many times. This sample includes further DNA sequences coding for the same CDR3. The chain is built from TRBV10-3 and TRBJ2-5; D possibly corresponds to TRBD1 (5 bases). CDR1 is ENHRY, CDR2 SYGVKD, per germline. V was pared by 0 bases and J by 1 base, with 6 bases between. The CDR3 is made up of 14 amino acids. The CDR3 loop is CAISESGPQETQYF. CDR3 coding DNA: TGTGCCATCAGTGAGTCGGGGCCCCAAGAGACCCAGTACTTC.

V is TRBV28 and J is TRBJ1-5; D not certain. Trimming shortened V by 6 bases and J by 2 bases, and 8 bases separated the two germline ends. Germline CDR1 and CDR2: MDHEN and SYDVKM. CDR3 size: 13 residues. CDR3 in DNA: TGTGCCAGCAGGCGGCGGGGCAATCAGCCCCAGCATTTT. Translated: CASRRRGNQPQHF.

Worth noting for this clone: Other DNA sequences within the sample encode an identical CDR3. The V call is TRBV19, the J call TRBJ2-1; TRBD2 is a possible D gene (5 bases). CDR1 LNHDA and CDR2 SQIVND come from the germline V gene (reference sequence). V was pared by 3 bases and J by 3 bases, with 12 bases between. The CDR3 has 15 residues. The CDR3 reads CASSIGRALYNEQFF. CDR3 in DNA: TGTGCCAGTAGTATCGGGCGGGCGCTCTACAATGAGCAGTTCTTC.

Remarks on this clone: Other DNA sequences in the same sample also yield this CDR3. The rearrangement uses TRBV6-1 and TRBJ1-3; D gene unclear. Trimming pared 6 bases from V and 6 bases from J, leaving 3 bases between. Germline loops: CDR1 MNHNS, CDR2 SASEGT. The CDR3 totals 10 residues. The chain's CDR3 is CASSQNTIYF. The CDR3 DNA reads TGTGCCAGCAGCCAAAACACCATATATTTT.

The chain combines TRBV2 with TRBJ1-3, with no clear D. There are 16 residues in the CDR3. The ends were cut back, 2 bases at V and 0 bases at J, with 11 bases in the middle. Germline V gene lookup returns CDR1 SNHLY and CDR2 FYNNEI. The CDR3 DNA reads as TGTGCCAGCAGTGAATTGGGGATGGTCTCTGGAAACACCATATATTTT. It codes for CASSELGMVSGNTIYF.

The DNA for the CDR3 is TGTGCCAGCAGGCCGGGACAGGGTGAGGGCTACACCTTC. This gives the protein CASRPGQGEGYTF. The rearrangement joins TRBV28 to TRBJ1-2; TRBD1 matches at 9 bases. Germline values: CDR1 MDHEN, CDR2 SYDVKM. V was pared by 6 bases and J by 8 bases, with 7 bases of the junction left unmatched. The length of the CDR3 is 13 residues.

The chain is built from TRBV4-3 and TRBJ2-1, with 9 nucleotides matching TRBD2. Per germline, CDR1 LGHNA and CDR2 YSLEER. The CDR3 is 16 amino acids. The V and J ends lost 1 base and 2 bases, in that order; junction bases with no gene match: 3. The CDR3 loop reads CASSQVAGVPYNEQFF. CDR3 nucleotides: TGCGCCAGCAGCCAAGTAGCGGGAGTCCCCTACAATGAGCAGTTCTTC.

This rearrangement joins TRBV10-1 to TRBJ2-3; tentative D call: TRBD1 (6 bases). Trimming took 3 bases from V and 5 from J, leaving 9 bases between them. CDR1 and CDR2 from the germline V gene are WNHNN and SYGVQD (reference sequence). The CDR3 sequence is 13 residues long. This chain's CDR3 is CASSEGGLDTQYF. The CDR3 nucleotides read TGCGCCAGCAGTGAAGGGGGATTAGATACGCAGTATTTT.

With respect to this clone: Only one base separates this from a far larger clonotype, so it likely reflects a read error. The rearrangement links TRBV10-3 to TRBJ1-1; 7 nucleotides agree with TRBD1. With 10 bases clipped from V and 1 base from J, the junction kept 15 bases outside the gene matches. Germline-derived CDR1 and CDR2 are ENHRY and SYGVKD. This CDR3 spans 16 amino acids. The DNA for the CDR3 is TGTGCCACCACTACACGGGACAGAGTACAGAACACTGAAGCTTTCTTT. It specifies CATTTRDRVQNTEAFF.

This clone showed up just once. The rearrangement joins TRBV5-3 to TRBJ2-7; no firm D call. Being an ORF, TRBV5-3 has a function that is uncertain. The CDR3 extends over 15 amino acids. The V end was cut by 4 bases, the J end by 1 base, with 15 bases between. Here the CDR3 reads CARSQHRKESYEQYF. The DNA of the CDR3 is TGTGCCAGAAGCCAACATAGAAAGGAATCCTACGAGCAGTACTTC.

This clone was seen a handful of times. This chain links TRBV28 with TRBJ2-5; 15 bases fit TRBD2. The CDR3 runs 16 residues. Germline values: CDR1 MDHEN, CDR2 SYDVKM. Trimming removed 4 bases from V and 3 bases from J; junction bases left unmatched: 3. As DNA, the CDR3 is TGTGCCAGCAGTTCAGGACTAGCGGGGGGGGAAGAGACCCAGTACTTC. This translates into CASSSGLAGGEETQYF. The variable domain in full, completed from reference TRBV28 and TRBJ2-5, reads DVKVTQSSRYLVKRTGEKVFLECVQDMDHENMFWYRQDPGLGLRLIYFSYDVKMKEKGDIPEGYSVSREKKERFSLILESASTNQTSMYLCASSSGLAGGEETQYFGPGTRLLVL.

Comments on this clone: A much larger clonotype is one base distant, so this may be a read error. The J gene is TRBJ1-1, the V gene TRBV7-9; D is unresolved. This CDR3 contains 13 residues. The germline V gene encodes CDR1 SEHNR and CDR2 FQNEAQ (reference sequence). V lost 3 bases and J lost 1, with 6 bases in between. DNA for the CDR3: TGTGCCAGCAGCTTCCCGGGGAACACTGAAGCTTTCTTT. This encodes CASSFPGNTEAFF.

The table lists this clone with many counts. This sequence joins TRBV7-2 and TRBJ1-3; no firm D call. Per germline, CDR1 SGHTA and CDR2 FQGNSA. This CDR3 has 17 amino acids. V gave up 1 base and J gave up 0 bases, with 13 bases separating them. CDR3 in DNA: TGTGCCAGCAGCTTAGGTGATTACGGTCTCTCTGGAAACACCATATATTTT. Translated: CASSLGDYGLSGNTIYF.

The chain has TRBV9 and TRBJ1-3; possible D gene TRBD1, 6 bases. CDR1 and CDR2 (germline): SGDLS, YYNGEE. This CDR3 region has 15 residues. V lost 3 bases and J 0 bases, leaving 10 bases between the germline ends. CDR3 protein: CASSEGGYSGNTIYF. Written as DNA, the CDR3 is TGTGCCAGCAGCGAGGGGGGATACTCTGGAAACACCATATATTTT.

On this clone itself: Other DNA sequences within the sample encode an identical CDR3. This rearrangement joins TRBV20-1 to TRBJ2-1, with D unclear. The CDR3 has 10 amino acids. CDR1 and CDR2 from the germline V gene are DFQATT and SNEGSKA (reference sequence). V was shortened by 4 bases and J by 4 bases, with 2 bases between the two germline ends. The CDR3 loop is CSATYNEQFF. The CDR3 DNA sequence: TGCAGTGCTACTTACAATGAGCAGTTCTTC.

This chain links TRBV10-3 with TRBJ2-5, with D unresolved. The germline CDR1 and CDR2 sequences are ENHRY and SYGVKD. CDR3 length equals 13 residues. V lost 3 bases and J 5 bases, leaving 10 bases between the germline ends. The CDR3 coding sequence is TGTGCCATCAGTGAAACCGCCGGGGAGACCCAGTACTTC. Protein: CAISETAGETQYF.

This clone was counted between two and nine times. The chain has TRBV29-1 and TRBJ1-2; no firm D call. Germline V gene lookup returns CDR1 SQVTM and CDR2 ANQGSEA. Trimming cost V 4 bases and J 4 bases, with 10 bases left between them. The CDR3 runs 12 residues. The CDR3 reads CSVGQRLYGYTF. CDR3 bases: TGCAGCGTTGGCCAGCGGCTCTATGGCTACACCTTC.

V usage is TRBV5-1 and J usage is TRBJ1-4; D perhaps matches TRBD1 (6 bases). The V gene's germline CDR1 is SGHRS and CDR2 YFSETQ. Between the trimmed V and J ends, which lost 5 bases and 7 bases, there was a span of 18 bases. The CDR3 covers 15 residues. As DNA, the CDR3 is TGCGCCAGCAGAACTACCGGGACAATAAGTGAAAAACTGTTTTTT. Translation: CASRTTGTISEKLFF.

This sequence joins TRBV13 and TRBJ2-1; D may be TRBD1 (6 bases). This CDR3 comprises 14 residues. The germline gives CDR1 PRHDT, CDR2 FYEKMQ (reference sequence). V was cut by 2 bases and J by 3 bases, with 8 bases left in between. The CDR3 DNA sequence: TGTGCCAGCAGCTTATACAGGGACTACAATGAGCAGTTCTTC. Translated: CASSLYRDYNEQFF.

This chain uses TRBV7-9 with TRBJ2-1; D gene uncertain. The V gene lost 3 bases and the J gene lost 4 bases, with 7 bases spanning the gap. The CDR3 runs to 13 residues. Germline V lookup: CDR1 SEHNR, CDR2 FQNEAQ (reference sequence). The CDR3 protein is CASSFSQYNEQFF. Here the CDR3 DNA reads TGTGCCAGCAGCTTCAGTCAATACAATGAGCAGTTCTTC.

The rearrangement joins TRBV29-1 to TRBJ2-5; D is tentatively TRBD1 or TRBD2 (6 bases each). This CDR3 has 16 amino acids. Trimming cost V 5 bases and J 4 bases, with 23 bases left between them. From germline, CDR1 is SQVTM and CDR2 ANQGSEA. The CDR3 coding sequence is TGCAGCGTTCCTACCCACCGGAGGGGGAGCGGAGAGACCCAGTACTTC. It specifies CSVPTHRRGSGETQYF.

This chain links TRBV6-1 with TRBJ2-1; weak D call: TRBD1 (6 bases). Germline V lookup: CDR1 MNHNS, CDR2 SASEGT. CDR3 length: 14 amino acids. The V gene lost 3 bases and the J gene lost 8 bases, with 14 bases spanning the gap. The chain's CDR3 is CASSELGQSYEQFF. The CDR3 DNA follows: TGTGCCAGCAGTGAGTTGGGACAATCGTATGAGCAGTTCTTC.

The V and J genes are TRBV5-4 and TRBJ2-5; 11 bases line up with TRBD2. The trim removed 0 bases at V and 3 bases at J, leaving 13 bases unmatched. The length of the CDR3 is 19 residues. Germline V gives CDR1 SGHNT, CDR2 YYREEE (reference sequence). The CDR3 is CASSLALRLAGPREETQYF. The CDR3 bases are TGTGCCAGCAGCTTGGCCTTGAGACTAGCGGGACCACGGGAAGAGACCCAGTACTTC.